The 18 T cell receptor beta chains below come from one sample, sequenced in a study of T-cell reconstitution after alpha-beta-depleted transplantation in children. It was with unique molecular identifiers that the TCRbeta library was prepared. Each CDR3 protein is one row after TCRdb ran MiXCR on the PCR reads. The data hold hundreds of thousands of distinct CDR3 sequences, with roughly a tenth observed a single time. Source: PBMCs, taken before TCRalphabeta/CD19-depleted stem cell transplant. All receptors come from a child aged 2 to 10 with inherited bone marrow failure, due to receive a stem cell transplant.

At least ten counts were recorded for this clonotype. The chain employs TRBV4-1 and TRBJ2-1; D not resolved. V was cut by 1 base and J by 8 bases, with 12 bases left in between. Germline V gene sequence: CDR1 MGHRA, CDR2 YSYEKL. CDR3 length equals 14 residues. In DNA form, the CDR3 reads TGCGCCAGCAGCCAAGCTTTGGTTATCGATGAGCAGTTCTTC. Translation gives CASSQALVIDEQFF.

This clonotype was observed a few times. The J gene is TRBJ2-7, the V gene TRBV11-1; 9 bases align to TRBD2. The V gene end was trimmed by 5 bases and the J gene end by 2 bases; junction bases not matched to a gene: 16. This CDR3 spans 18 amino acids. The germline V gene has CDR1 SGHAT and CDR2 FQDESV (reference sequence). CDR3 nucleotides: TGTGCCAGCAGCCTGCGGGGACAGTTAGCGGGGGCACCCTACGAGCAGTACTTC. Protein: CASSLRGQLAGAPYEQYF.

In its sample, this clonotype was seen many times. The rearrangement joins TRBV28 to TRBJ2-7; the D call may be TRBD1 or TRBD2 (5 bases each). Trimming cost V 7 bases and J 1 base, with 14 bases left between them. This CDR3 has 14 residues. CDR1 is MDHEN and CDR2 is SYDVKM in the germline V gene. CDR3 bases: TGTGCCAGCACCCGTTGGGACGGGTCCTACGAGCAGTACTTC. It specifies CASTRWDGSYEQYF.

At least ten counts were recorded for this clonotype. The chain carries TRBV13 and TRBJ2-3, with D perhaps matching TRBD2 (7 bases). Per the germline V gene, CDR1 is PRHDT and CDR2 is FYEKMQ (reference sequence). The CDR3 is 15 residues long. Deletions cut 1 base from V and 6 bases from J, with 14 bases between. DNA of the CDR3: TGTGCCAGCAGCTTAGCGGGGGGCCCTCGGGATACGCAGTATTTT. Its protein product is CASSLAGGPRDTQYF.

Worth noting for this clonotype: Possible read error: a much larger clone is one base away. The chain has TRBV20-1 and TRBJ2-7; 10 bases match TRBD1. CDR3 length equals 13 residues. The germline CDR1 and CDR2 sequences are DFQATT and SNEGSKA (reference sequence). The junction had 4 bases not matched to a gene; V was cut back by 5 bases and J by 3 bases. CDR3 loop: CSAHDRGLYEQYF. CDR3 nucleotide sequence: TGCAGTGCTCATGACAGGGGGCTCTACGAGCAGTACTTC.

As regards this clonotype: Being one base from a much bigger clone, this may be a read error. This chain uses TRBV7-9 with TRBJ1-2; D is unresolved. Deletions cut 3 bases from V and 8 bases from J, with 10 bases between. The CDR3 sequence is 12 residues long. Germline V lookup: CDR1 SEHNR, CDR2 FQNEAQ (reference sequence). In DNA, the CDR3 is TGTGCCAGCAGCTTCTGCGGGGAGGGCTACACCTTC. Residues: CASSFCGEGYTF.

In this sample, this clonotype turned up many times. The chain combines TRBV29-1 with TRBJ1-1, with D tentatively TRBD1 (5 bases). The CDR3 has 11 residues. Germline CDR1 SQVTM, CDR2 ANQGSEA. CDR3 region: CTLGGDTEAFF. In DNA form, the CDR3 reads TGCACTCTGGGAGGGGACACTGAAGCTTTCTTT.

CDR3 sequence (DNA): TGTGCCAGCAGCTTAGGACTAGCGGGAGCTCAGTACGAGCAGTACTTC. It encodes CASSLGLAGAQYEQYF. This chain connects TRBV7-2 to TRBJ2-7, with 12 positions matching TRBD2. Per the germline V gene, CDR1 is SGHTA and CDR2 is FQGNSA. V lost 1 base and J lost 4; bases outside the gene matches: 5. The CDR3 sequence is 16 residues long. Looking up the rest from reference TRBV7-2 and TRBJ2-7 gives the full variable domain: GAGVSQSPSNKVTEKGKDVELRCDPISGHTALYWYRQSLGQGLEFLIYFQGNSAPDKSGLPSDRFSAERTGGSVSTLTIQRTQQEDSAVYLCASSLGLAGAQYEQYFGPGTRLTVT.

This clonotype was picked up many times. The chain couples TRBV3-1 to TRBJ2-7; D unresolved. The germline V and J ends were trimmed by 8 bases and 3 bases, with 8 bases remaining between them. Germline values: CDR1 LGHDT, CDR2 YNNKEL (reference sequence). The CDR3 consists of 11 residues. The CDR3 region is CASGNYYEQYF. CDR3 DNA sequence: TGTGCCAGCGGAAACTACTACGAGCAGTACTTC.

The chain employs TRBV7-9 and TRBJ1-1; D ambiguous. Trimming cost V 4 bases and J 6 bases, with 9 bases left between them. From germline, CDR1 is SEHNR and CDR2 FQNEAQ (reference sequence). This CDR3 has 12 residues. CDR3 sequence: CASSSAAPEAFF. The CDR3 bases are TGTGCCAGCAGCTCTGCCGCGCCTGAAGCTTTCTTT.

The chain's CDR3 is CTFYVRSSNGTSNTGELFF. CDR3 nucleotide sequence: TGTACCTTCTACGTCAGGTCCTCTAACGGGACGTCGAACACCGGGGAGCTGTTTTTT. J is TRBJ2-2 and V is TRBV2; the D call may be TRBD1 or TRBD2 (5 bases each). The CDR3 has 19 residues. CDR1 and CDR2 from the germline V gene are SNHLY and FYNNEI.

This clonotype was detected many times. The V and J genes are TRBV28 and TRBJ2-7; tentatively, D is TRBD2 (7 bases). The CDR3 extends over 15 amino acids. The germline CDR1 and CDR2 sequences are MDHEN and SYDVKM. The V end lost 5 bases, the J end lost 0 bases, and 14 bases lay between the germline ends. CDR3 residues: CASSGRGGASYEQYF. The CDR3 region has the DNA TGTGCCAGCAGTGGGCGAGGGGGGGCCTCCTACGAGCAGTACTTC.

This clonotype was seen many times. Here the CDR3 DNA reads TGTGCCAGCAGACAACTGGCTCCTCCCTACGAGCAGTACTTC. It encodes CASRQLAPPYEQYF. The gene calls are TRBV27 and TRBJ2-7; D is unclear. CDR3 length equals 14 residues. Trimming left V 6 bases short and J 2 bases short, with 14 bases between. Per the germline V gene, CDR1 is MNHEY and CDR2 is SMNVEV (reference sequence).

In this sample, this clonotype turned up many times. CDR3 loop: CATSSWPGELFF. The CDR3 DNA sequence: TGTGCCACCAGTTCCTGGCCCGGGGAGCTGTTTTTT. The rearrangement joins TRBV24-1 to TRBJ2-2; no clear D gene. Germline assignment: CDR1 KGHDR and CDR2 SFDVKD. The CDR3 is 12 residues long. The ends were cut back, 6 bases at V and 6 bases at J, with 7 bases in the middle.

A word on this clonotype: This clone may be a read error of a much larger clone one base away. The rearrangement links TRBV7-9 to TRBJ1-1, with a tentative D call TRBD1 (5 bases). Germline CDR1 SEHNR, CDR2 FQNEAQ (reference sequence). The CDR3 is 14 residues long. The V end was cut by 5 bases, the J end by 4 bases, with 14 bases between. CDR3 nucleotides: TGTGCCAGCAGCCCGGGGGTTAAGAGCACTGAAGCTTTCTTT. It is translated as CASSPGVKSTEAFF.

CDR3 region: CASRRDTSYEQYF. In DNA form, the CDR3 reads TGTGCCAGCAGAAGGGACACCTCCTACGAGCAGTACTTC. V and J are TRBV6-1 and TRBJ2-7; weak D call: TRBD1 (6 bases). CDR1 and CDR2 (germline): MNHNS, SASEGT. This CDR3 spans 13 amino acids. Trimming left V 6 bases short and J 0 bases short, with 9 bases between.

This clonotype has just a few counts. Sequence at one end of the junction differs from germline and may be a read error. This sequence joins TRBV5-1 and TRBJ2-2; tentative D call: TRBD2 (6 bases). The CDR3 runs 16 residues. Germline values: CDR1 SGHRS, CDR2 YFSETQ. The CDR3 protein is CASSLITGANAGELFF. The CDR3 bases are TGCGCCAGCAGCTTGATAACGGGAGCGAACGCCGGGGAGCTGTTTTTT. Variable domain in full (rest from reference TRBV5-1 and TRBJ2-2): KAGVTQTPRYLIKTRGQQVTLSCSPISGHRSVSWYQQTPGQGLQFLFEYFSETQRNKGNFPGRFSGRQFSNSRSEMNVSTLELGDSALYLCASSLITGANAGELFFGEGSRLTVL.

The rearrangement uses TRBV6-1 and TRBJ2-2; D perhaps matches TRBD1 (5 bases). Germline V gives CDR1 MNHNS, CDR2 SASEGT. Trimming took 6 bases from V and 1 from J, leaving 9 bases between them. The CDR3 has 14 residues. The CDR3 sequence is CASRQTGNTGELFF. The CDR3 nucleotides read TGTGCCAGCAGACAAACAGGGAACACCGGGGAGCTGTTTTTT.